These 29 T cell receptor beta chains were all obtained from the same sample, sequenced in a study of T cell repertoires in cytomegalovirus infection. TCRdb reprocessed the reads via MiXCR and lists one record per CDR3 protein. This sample yields hundreds of thousands of distinct CDR3 sequences, of which 24% are seen a single time; 7% to 9% belongs to the top ten. The sequenced sample was CD8+ T cells from PBMCs. The source is a human donor in good health (CMV status not recorded). Some clones in this sample may be carry-over from other donors' samples.

This chain connects TRBV14 to TRBJ2-5; TRBD2 matches 7 bases. Per germline, CDR1 SGHDN and CDR2 FVKESK. The V and J ends lost 3 bases and 4 bases, in that order; junction bases with no gene match: 2. The CDR3 extends over 13 amino acids. CDR3 DNA: TGTGCCAGCAGCCATTGGGGGGGAGAGACCCAGTACTTC. Protein: CASSHWGGETQYF.

The table lists this clonotype with many counts. The V and J genes are TRBV7-9 and TRBJ2-5; D tentatively fits TRBD1 or TRBD2 (5 bases each). The CDR3 consists of 13 residues. The V and J ends lost 5 bases and 4 bases respectively, with 11 bases between them. Germline CDR1 reads SEHNR; CDR2 reads FQNEAQ (reference sequence). CDR3 in amino acids: CASSLAGRETQYF. The CDR3 DNA reads as TGTGCCAGCAGCCTCGCAGGGAGAGAGACCCAGTACTTC. Looking up the rest from reference TRBV7-9 and TRBJ2-5 gives the full variable domain: DTGVSQNPRHKITKRGQNVTFRCDPISEHNRLYWYRQTLGQGPEFLTYFQNEAQLEKSRLLSDRFSAERPKGSFSTLEIQRTEQGDSAMYLCASSLAGRETQYFGPGTRLLVL.

The sample holds a few counts of this clonotype. The genes are TRBV7-9 and TRBJ1-2; possible D gene TRBD1, 5 bases. V was clipped by 4 bases and J by 8 bases, with 11 bases between them. Germline V lookup: CDR1 SEHNR, CDR2 FQNEAQ (reference sequence). This CDR3 has 12 residues. The CDR3, as DNA: TGTGCCAGCAGCTCTTTGACAGACGGCTACACCTTC. Its translation is CASSSLTDGYTF.

This clonotype appeared a few times. The DNA of the CDR3 is TGTGCCAGCAGCCAATTATGGGACTTCCAAGCTTTCTTT. Its translation: CASSQLWDFQAFF. The chain joins TRBV14 to TRBJ1-1; tentatively, D is TRBD1 (5 bases). CDR3 length equals 13 residues. Germline-derived CDR1 and CDR2 are SGHDN and FVKESK. V was pared by 2 bases and J by 9 bases, with 13 bases between.

There are a few counts of this clonotype. This chain links TRBV2 with TRBJ2-1, with D perhaps matching TRBD1 or TRBD2 (5 bases each). The germline gives CDR1 SNHLY, CDR2 FYNNEI. This CDR3 comprises 13 residues. Deletions cut 8 bases from V and 3 bases from J, with 11 bases between. The CDR3: CASLVGGYNEQFF. The CDR3 nucleotides are TGTGCCAGCCTCGTTGGGGGCTACAATGAGCAGTTCTTC.

The chain has TRBV7-3 and TRBJ2-1, with D unclear. Germline CDR1 reads SGHTA; CDR2 reads FQGTGA. V was clipped by 1 base and J by 1 base, with 8 bases between them. The CDR3 runs 15 residues. As DNA, the CDR3 is TGTGCCAGCAGCTTAAACGCATTTTCCTACAATGAGCAGTTCTTC. As protein: CASSLNAFSYNEQFF.

This clonotype has a handful of counts. This sequence joins TRBV20-1 and TRBJ1-5, with TRBD1 identical over 9 bases. The CDR3 has 14 residues. Per germline, CDR1 DFQATT and CDR2 SNEGSKA (reference sequence). With 0 bases clipped from V and 4 bases from J, the junction kept 1 base outside the gene matches. The CDR3 is CSAREDRGNQPQHF. The CDR3 DNA reads as TGCAGTGCTAGAGAAGACAGGGGGAATCAGCCCCAGCATTTT.

This clonotype was seen more than once but under ten times. V and J are TRBV28 and TRBJ2-3; a possible D gene is TRBD2 (6 bases). Germline V gene lookup returns CDR1 MDHEN and CDR2 SYDVKM. The V and J ends lost 2 bases and 0 bases respectively, with 6 bases between them. The CDR3 extends over 14 amino acids. The CDR3 is CASSLTSSTDTQYF. CDR3 DNA sequence: TGTGCCAGCAGTTTAACTAGCAGCACAGATACGCAGTATTTT.

This clonotype was counted between two and nine times. This sequence joins TRBV6-2 or TRBV6-3 and TRBJ2-2; TRBD1 is a possible D gene (6 bases). From germline, CDR1 is MNHEY and CDR2 SVGEGT. The germline V and J ends were trimmed by 4 bases and 6 bases, with 12 bases remaining between them. The CDR3 extends over 14 amino acids. CDR3 sequence reads: CASSSDSQAGELFF. DNA of the CDR3: TGTGCCAGCAGTTCGGACAGCCAGGCCGGGGAGCTGTTTTTT.

This clonotype has at least ten counts. The rearrangement links TRBV6-2 or TRBV6-3 to TRBJ1-1; no definite D call. Per the germline V gene, CDR1 is MNHEY and CDR2 is SVGEGT. The CDR3 is 13 residues long. Trimming cost V 5 bases and J 1 base, with 8 bases left between them. The CDR3 spells CASSGFRNTEAFF. The CDR3 nucleotides are TGTGCCAGCAGTGGGTTCAGGAACACTGAAGCTTTCTTT.

The chain joins TRBV2 to TRBJ2-5, with 9 bases identical to TRBD1. Germline lookup yields CDR1 SNHLY and CDR2 FYNNEI. V lost 1 base, J lost 1 base, and 10 bases stayed unmatched. This CDR3 is 18 amino acids long. CDR3 sequence (DNA): TGTGCCAGCAGTGAAGAAGGTCCAGGACAGGGGTTCCAAGAGACCCAGTACTTC. It codes for CASSEEGPGQGFQETQYF. The variable domain in full, with the rest retrieved from reference TRBV2 and TRBJ2-5, is EPEVTQTPSHQVTQMGQEVILRCVPISNHLYFYWYRQILGQKVEFLVSFYNNEISEKSEIFDDQFSVERPDGSNFTLKIRSTKLEDSAMYFCASSEEGPGQGFQETQYFGPGTRLLVL.

The chain combines TRBV5-6 with TRBJ2-7; maybe TRBD1 (5 bases). Germline V gives CDR1 SGHDT, CDR2 YYEEEE. The V and J ends lost 4 bases and 6 bases respectively, with 14 bases between them. This CDR3 has 13 amino acids. The CDR3 reads CASSPGPGSEQYV. The CDR3 nucleotides read TGTGCCAGCAGCCCAGGTCCAGGGTCCGAGCAGTACGTC.

The rearrangement links TRBV15 to TRBJ1-2; a possible D gene is TRBD1 (5 bases). The V gene lost 1 base and the J gene lost 4 bases, with 10 bases spanning the gap. The CDR3 has 14 residues. Germline lookup yields CDR1 LNHNV and CDR2 YYDKDF (reference sequence). As DNA, the CDR3 is TGTGCCACCAGCAGAGCCGGGACGGTCTATGGCTACACCTTC. Amino acid sequence: CATSRAGTVYGYTF.

The chain has TRBV12-5 and TRBJ2-1, with a weak D call TRBD1 (6 bases). The V gene lost 1 base and the J gene lost 3 bases, with 10 bases spanning the gap. Germline loops: CDR1 LGHNT, CDR2 FRNRAP. The CDR3 consists of 15 residues. The CDR3 loop reads CASGLGGQRYNEQFF. In DNA, the CDR3 is TGTGCTAGTGGTTTGGGAGGACAGCGCTACAATGAGCAGTTCTTC.

This clonotype has at least ten counts. The rearrangement uses TRBV28 and TRBJ1-5, with 9 nucleotides matching TRBD1. After removal of 3 bases from V and 2 bases from J, the junction contained 2 bases not matched to a gene. CDR1 is MDHEN and CDR2 is SYDVKM in the germline V gene. This CDR3 region has 15 residues. This CDR3 is CASSFRDRGNQPQHF. The CDR3, as DNA: TGTGCCAGCAGTTTCCGGGACAGGGGCAATCAGCCCCAGCATTTT.

Only a few counts were recorded for this clonotype. This chain connects TRBV7-9 to TRBJ1-1; D may be TRBD1 (6 bases). This CDR3 has 14 amino acids. In germline, CDR1 is SEHNR, CDR2 FQNEAQ (reference sequence). Trimming removed 5 bases from V and 5 bases from J, with 15 bases in between. This chain's CDR3 is CASSPRGGGTEAFF. CDR3 sequence (DNA): TGTGCCAGCAGCCCGCGAGGGGGTGGGACTGAAGCTTTCTTT. The full variable domain, with the rest looked up from reference TRBV7-9 and TRBJ1-1, is DTGVSQNPRHKITKRGQNVTFRCDPISEHNRLYWYRQTLGQGPEFLTYFQNEAQLEKSRLLSDRFSAERPKGSFSTLEIQRTEQGDSAMYLCASSPRGGGTEAFFGQGTRLTVV.

This clonotype was observed at least ten times. V usage is TRBV12-3 or TRBV12-4 and J usage is TRBJ2-2; 9 bases match TRBD1. This CDR3 is built from 17 residues. V lost 3 bases to trimming and J lost 3 bases; unmatched junction nucleotides: 8. The CDR3 sequence is CASSFRDRVFDTGELFF. The CDR3 coding sequence is TGTGCCAGCAGTTTCAGGGACAGGGTTTTTGACACCGGGGAGCTGTTTTTT.

V usage is TRBV14 and J usage is TRBJ2-5; possibly TRBD1 for D (6 bases). Germline V gene data show CDR1 as SGHDN and CDR2 as FVKESK. This CDR3 has 15 amino acids. With 4 bases removed from V and 4 bases from J, the gap between germline ends came to 16 bases. CDR3 bases: TGTGCCAGCAGCCCTGATTACAGGGTAGGAGAGACCCAGTACTTC. Translation: CASSPDYRVGETQYF.

Concerning this clonotype: The junction and the germline gene differ at one end; a read error may be behind it. The chain combines TRBV28 with TRBJ1-1, with a weak D call TRBD1 (5 bases). This CDR3 has 13 residues. The V gene's germline CDR1 is MDHEN and CDR2 SYDVKM. The CDR3 coding sequence is TGTGCCAGCAGTTTAGGGGGGGGGACTGATGCTTTCTTT. It encodes CASSLGGGTDAFF.

V is TRBV6-2 or TRBV6-3 and J is TRBJ2-7; D is uncertain. Between the trimmed V and J ends, which lost 3 bases and 2 bases, there was a span of 8 bases. The germline gives CDR1 MNHEY, CDR2 SVGEGT. This CDR3 has 13 amino acids. CDR3 sequence (DNA): TGTGCCAGCAGTTATACCGGACCCTACGAGCAGTACGTC. Its protein is CASSYTGPYEQYV.

The genes are TRBV18 and TRBJ2-2; TRBD1 matches at 8 bases. The CDR3 extends over 16 amino acids. Unmatched junction bases numbered 2, after V lost 1 base and J lost 1 base. Looked up from germline, CDR1 is KGHSH and CDR2 is LQKENI. The chain's CDR3 is CASSPRDRMNTGELFF. The CDR3 nucleotides read TGTGCCAGCTCACCACGGGACAGGATGAACACCGGGGAGCTGTTTTTT.

This clonotype was counted many times. The V call is TRBV7-8, the J call TRBJ1-1; 8 bases fit TRBD1. Germline assignment: CDR1 SGHVS and CDR2 FQNEAQ. The V gene end was trimmed by 5 bases and the J gene end by 3 bases; junction bases not matched to a gene: 11. This CDR3 spans 16 amino acids. The CDR3 spells CASSPYSGQVDTEAFF. The CDR3 nucleotides are TGTGCCAGCAGCCCATATTCGGGACAGGTTGACACTGAAGCTTTCTTT.

With regard to this clonotype: A much more abundant neighbour one base away suggests this may be a read error. The chain combines TRBV7-8 with TRBJ2-2, with D perhaps assigned TRBD1 or TRBD2 (5 bases each). The CDR3 has 16 residues. Germline V gene data show CDR1 as SGHVS and CDR2 as FQNEAQ. The CDR3 loop is CTSSLGRGVNTGELFF. The CDR3 DNA reads as TGTACCAGCAGCTTAGGACGAGGGGTGAACACCGGGGAGCTGTTTTTT.

Comment on this clonotype: This clone may be a read error of a much larger clone one base away. The rearrangement joins TRBV4-1 to TRBJ1-5, with D perhaps matching TRBD1 (6 bases). V lost 0 bases and J lost 7, with 19 bases in between. There are 17 residues in the CDR3. In germline, CDR1 is MGHRA, CDR2 YSYEKL. CDR3 coding DNA: TGCGCCAGCAGCCAAGAAAGGACAGACCTTTCGTGGCAGCCCCAGCATTTT. Its protein product is CASSQERTDLSWQPQHF.

In its sample, this clonotype was seen a few times. This chain uses TRBV20-1 with TRBJ1-1, with D maybe TRBD1 (5 bases). This CDR3 has 14 residues. CDR1 is DFQATT, CDR2 SNEGSKA, per germline (reference sequence). The V end lost 1 base, the J end lost 1 base, and 10 bases lay between the germline ends. CDR3: CSARVRTQNTEAFF. The CDR3 bases are TGCAGTGCTAGAGTCAGGACACAGAACACTGAAGCTTTCTTT.

CDR3 sequence (DNA): TGTGCCAGCAGTTACATAGGGGAGCAGGGCTACACCTTC. It specifies CASSYIGEQGYTF. V and J are TRBV6-5 and TRBJ1-2; weak D call: TRBD1 (5 bases). Germline V gives CDR1 MNHEY, CDR2 SVGAGI. The CDR3 is 13 residues long. V was pared by 2 bases and J by 8 bases, with 12 bases between.

In its sample, this clonotype was seen once. J is TRBJ1-6 and V is TRBV14; unclear D gene. CDR1 and CDR2 from the germline V gene are SGHDN and FVKESK. This CDR3 contains 16 residues. Between the trimmed V and J ends, which lost 0 bases and 8 bases, there was a span of 14 bases. The CDR3, as DNA: TGTGCCAGCAGCCAAGAGCTCGGCAGGATGGATTCACCCCTCCACTTT. Its translation: CASSQELGRMDSPLHF.

The V and J genes are TRBV4-1 and TRBJ2-5; 10 nucleotides align to TRBD2. V was clipped by 5 bases and J by 7 bases; unmatched bases: 10. CDR1 MGHRA and CDR2 YSYEKL come from the germline V gene. The CDR3 sequence is 15 residues long. The CDR3, as DNA: TGCGCCAGCAGCTCGACTAGCGGGCCTCCAGGGACCCAGTACTTC. Translated, it gives CASSSTSGPPGTQYF.

As concerns this clonotype: A read error may explain this, as a much larger clone is one base away. This chain links TRBV2 with TRBJ2-7; 8 bases map to TRBD2. The germline V gene has CDR1 SNHLY and CDR2 FYNNEI. The CDR3 length is 19 residues. Written as DNA, the CDR3 is TGTGTCAGCAGTGCACCTCGGGAGGGCCCAGACAGGAGCTCCTACGAGCAGTACGTC. It specifies CVSSAPREGPDRSSYEQYV.